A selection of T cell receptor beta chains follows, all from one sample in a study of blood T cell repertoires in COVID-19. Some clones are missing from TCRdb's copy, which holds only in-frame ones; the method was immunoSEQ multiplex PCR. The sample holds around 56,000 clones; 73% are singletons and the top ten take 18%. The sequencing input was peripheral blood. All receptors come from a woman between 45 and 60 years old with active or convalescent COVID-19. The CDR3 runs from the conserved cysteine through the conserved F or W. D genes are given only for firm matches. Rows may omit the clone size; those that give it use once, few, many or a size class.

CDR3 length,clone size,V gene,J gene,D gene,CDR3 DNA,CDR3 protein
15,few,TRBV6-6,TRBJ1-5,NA,TGTGCCAGCACGCAGGGATTGTATAGCAATCAGCCCCAGCATTTT,CASTQGLYSNQPQHF
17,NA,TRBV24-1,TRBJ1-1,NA,TGTGCCACCATAACGAAACTCAGGGGCTTCATGAACACTGAAGCTTTCTTT,CATITKLRGFMNTEAFF
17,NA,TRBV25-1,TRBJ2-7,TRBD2,TGTGCCAGCAGTGAATTAAGGGCTAGCGGGAGCTTCAACGAGCAGTACTTC,CASSELRASGSFNEQYF
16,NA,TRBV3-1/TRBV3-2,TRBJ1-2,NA,TGTGCCAGCAGCCGAGACAGTAAAATTCTCATTTATGGCTACACCTTC,CASSRDSKILIYGYTF
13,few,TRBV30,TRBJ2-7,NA,TGTGCCTGGGGGCGATCTAACAGCTACGAGCAGTACTTC,CAWGRSNSYEQYF
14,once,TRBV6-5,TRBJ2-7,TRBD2,TGTGCCAGCAGTTACGGCCAGGGAGGGTCCGAGCAGTACTTC,CASSYGQGGSEQYF
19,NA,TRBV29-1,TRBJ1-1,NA,TGCAGCGTTGAAAAGGAAGGGGGACGGATGAAGCTCGGGGACACTGAAGCTTTCTTT,CSVEKEGGRMKLGDTEAFF
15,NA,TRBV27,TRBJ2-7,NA,TGTGCCAGCAGTTTAAGCCTGCCTCCTTCCTACGAGCAGTACTTC,CASSLSLPPSYEQYF
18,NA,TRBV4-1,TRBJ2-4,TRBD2,TGCGCCAGCAGCCAAGGGTTGGCTAGCGGAATAGCCAAAAACATTCAGTACTTC,CASSQGLASGIAKNIQYF
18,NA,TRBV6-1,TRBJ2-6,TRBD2,TGTGCCAGCAGTGCCCGACTAGCGGGTTACTCTGGGGCCAACGTCCTGACTTTC,CASSARLAGYSGANVLTF